This entry lists 27 T cell receptor beta chains sequenced from one sample in a study of blood T cell repertoires in COVID-19. Using immunoSEQ multiplex PCR, the repertoire was profiled, and TCRdb retains in-frame clones only, with some absent. The table has under 300,000 clones, approximately 84% seen once. The sample taken for sequencing was peripheral blood. The receptors come from a human donor with COVID-19, enrolled during active disease. The donor label of this sample is uncertain.

V and J are TRBV20-1 and TRBJ2-7; maybe TRBD1 (6 bases). The CDR3 contains 14 residues. Trimming removed 3 bases at V and 4 bases at J, with 16 bases between. The germline CDR1 and CDR2 sequences are DFQATT and SNEGSKA (reference sequence). The CDR3 region is CSASTGSSQYEQYF. DNA of the CDR3: TGCAGTGCTAGTACAGGGAGTTCGCAATACGAGCAGTACTTC.

The chain carries TRBV7-2 and TRBJ2-3; no clear D. V dropped 1 base and J dropped 0 bases, with 11 bases sitting between them. This CDR3 spans 16 amino acids. Germline CDR1 reads SGHTA; CDR2 reads FQGNSA. The CDR3 DNA reads as TGTGCCAGCAGCTTAGGATTGGTAGCTAGCACAGATACGCAGTATTTT. Amino acid sequence: CASSLGLVASTDTQYF.

This chain joins TRBV7-3 and TRBJ2-2, with TRBD2 as a possible D gene (6 bases). This CDR3 is built from 16 residues. Germline V gene data show CDR1 as SGHTA and CDR2 as FQGTGA. Trimming took 2 bases from V and 6 from J, leaving 16 bases between them. Written as DNA, the CDR3 is TGTGCCAGCAGCTTAGCGGGGCGACGGAGCGCCGGGGAGCTGTTTTTT. It translates to CASSLAGRRSAGELFF.

The CDR3: CATSDSLNTEAFF. CDR3 coding DNA: TGTGCCACCAGTGATTCTTTAAACACTGAAGCTTTCTTT. V and J are TRBV24-1 and TRBJ1-1; no definite D call. Between the trimmed V and J ends, which lost 2 bases and 2 bases, there was a span of 5 bases. The germline CDR1 and CDR2 sequences are KGHDR and SFDVKD. This CDR3 region has 13 residues.

The table lists this clone with a count of one. V is TRBV28 and J is TRBJ2-4; 10 nucleotides agree with TRBD1. Germline CDR1 and CDR2: MDHEN and SYDVKM. V trimming: 5 bases; J trimming: 0 bases; junction bases outside the gene matches: 13. This CDR3 is 19 amino acids long. The CDR3 DNA sequence: TGTGCCAGCAGTAGACCCGGGACAGGGGACTCTCTAGCCAAAAACATTCAGTACTTC. Residues: CASSRPGTGDSLAKNIQYF.

The chain couples TRBV5-1 to TRBJ2-7; 7 positions match TRBD2. Germline V gives CDR1 SGHRS, CDR2 YFSETQ. Trimming took 0 bases from V and 3 from J; bases not matched to a gene: 3. CDR3 size: 14 residues. The CDR3 reads CASSLEGLSYEQYF. The CDR3 DNA is TGCGCCAGCAGCTTGGAGGGACTAAGCTACGAGCAGTACTTC.

Comments on this clone: Other DNA sequences in the sample encode the same CDR3. The CDR3 DNA is TGTGCCTGGAGTCCGGGGGGTCAGCCCCAGCATTTT. Protein sequence: CAWSPGGQPQHF. V gene TRBV30 combines with J gene TRBJ1-5; D is perhaps TRBD1 (5 bases). The V and J ends lost 2 bases and 6 bases respectively, with 8 bases between them. CDR1 GTSNPN and CDR2 SVGIG come from the germline V gene (reference sequence). The CDR3 is 12 amino acids.

Notes on this clone: Other DNA sequences of this sample code for an identical CDR3. The V gene is TRBV24-1, the J gene TRBJ2-2; TRBD1 is a possible D gene (5 bases). The CDR3 has 16 amino acids. V lost 2 bases and J 0 bases, leaving 9 bases between the germline ends. Looked up from germline, CDR1 is KGHDR and CDR2 is SFDVKD. The CDR3 DNA follows: TGTGCCACCAGTGATTCCAGGGCACCGAACACCGGGGAGCTGTTTTTT. This sequence encodes CATSDSRAPNTGELFF.

The chain combines TRBV6-2 or TRBV6-3 with TRBJ1-5; D is uncertain. Germline-derived CDR1 and CDR2 are MNHEY and SVGEGT. V shed 2 bases and J shed 6 bases, with 14 bases lying between them. This CDR3 comprises 15 residues. CDR3 protein: CASSYAEGSRQPQHF. Written as DNA, the CDR3 is TGTGCCAGCAGTTACGCGGAGGGTTCGCGTCAGCCCCAGCATTTT.

This chain joins TRBV19 and TRBJ1-1; D not resolved. Germline-derived CDR1 and CDR2 are LNHDA and SQIVND (reference sequence). The CDR3 consists of 14 residues. V shed 5 bases and J shed 1 base, with 11 bases lying between them. The CDR3 sequence is CASSSLGGNTEAFF. The CDR3 coding sequence is TGTGCCAGTAGTTCCCTGGGAGGGAACACTGAAGCTTTCTTT.

The J gene is TRBJ1-2, the V gene TRBV19, with 11 positions matching TRBD1. Per germline, CDR1 LNHDA and CDR2 SQIVND (reference sequence). CDR3 size: 14 residues. Unmatched junction bases numbered 2, after V lost 5 bases and J lost 3 bases. The CDR3 region has the DNA TGTGCCAGTAGTCGGGACAGGGGGTACTATGGCTACACCTTC. Residues: CASSRDRGYYGYTF.

The gene calls are TRBV5-1 and TRBJ2-1; D is possibly TRBD2 (6 bases). CDR1 is SGHRS, CDR2 YFSETQ, per germline. Trimming removed 0 bases from V and 5 bases from J, with 12 bases in between. The CDR3 has 15 residues. This CDR3 is CASSLVGGSNNEQFF. Here the CDR3 DNA reads TGCGCCAGCAGCTTGGTGGGGGGTTCAAACAATGAGCAGTTCTTC.

This rearrangement joins TRBV28 to TRBJ1-2; tentative D call: TRBD1 (6 bases). V was shortened by 5 bases and J by 4 bases, with 14 bases between the two germline ends. CDR3 length: 14 amino acids. Germline-derived CDR1 and CDR2 are MDHEN and SYDVKM. The CDR3 protein is CASSPVQGLYGYTF. The CDR3 coding sequence is TGTGCCAGCAGTCCCGTACAGGGCCTCTATGGCTACACCTTC.

This chain uses TRBV20-1 with TRBJ2-5, with TRBD2 identical over 9 bases. This CDR3 spans 15 amino acids. Germline CDR1 and CDR2: DFQATT and SNEGSKA (reference sequence). V lost 6 bases to trimming and J lost 4 bases; unmatched junction nucleotides: 12. The CDR3, as DNA: TGCAGTGCGAGTGGGGCTAGCGGGAATGGAGAGACCCAGTACTTC. Its translation is CSASGASGNGETQYF.

The chain links TRBV10-1 to TRBJ1-2; D possibly corresponds to TRBD1 (5 bases). Looked up from germline, CDR1 is WNHNN and CDR2 is SYGVQD (reference sequence). V was shortened by 0 bases and J by 0 bases, with 11 bases between the two germline ends. CDR3 length equals 16 residues. CDR3 in amino acids: CASSESGGTANYGYTF. The CDR3 DNA reads as TGCGCCAGCAGTGAGTCGGGAGGGACGGCTAACTATGGCTACACCTTC.

The chain uses TRBV28 and TRBJ2-7; 8 bases match TRBD1. The CDR3 consists of 15 residues. V shed 6 bases, J shed 3 bases, and the junction held 10 bases outside the gene matches. Looked up from germline, CDR1 is MDHEN and CDR2 is SYDVKM. The CDR3 loop is CASSRSGTGRYEQYF. The CDR3, as DNA: TGTGCCAGCAGCCGCTCCGGGACAGGTCGCTACGAGCAGTACTTC.

The rearrangement links TRBV10-1 to TRBJ1-1; possible D gene TRBD1, 6 bases. V was clipped by 6 bases and J by 3 bases, with 11 bases between them. Germline V gene data show CDR1 as WNHNN and CDR2 as SYGVQD (reference sequence). This CDR3 spans 13 amino acids. In DNA form, the CDR3 reads TGCGCCAGCAGCAGGGGCAGGGACACTGAAGCTTTCTTT. It encodes CASSRGRDTEAFF.

The sample holds one count of this clone. The chain joins TRBV5-1 to TRBJ1-2; tentatively, D is TRBD1 (5 bases). Trimming took off 2 bases at V and 7 bases at J, with 9 bases between the two ends. Per the germline V gene, CDR1 is SGHRS and CDR2 is YFSETQ. The CDR3 loop spans 12 amino acids. The CDR3 nucleotides are TGCGCCAGCAGCTTCCGGGACTCTGGCTACACCTTC. It yields the protein CASSFRDSGYTF.

A few counts support this clone. The rearrangement joins TRBV28 to TRBJ1-6; 11 bases align to TRBD1. Germline trimming cut 6 bases from V and 7 bases from J; bases unmatched to any gene: 5. This CDR3 has 15 residues. Germline V lookup: CDR1 MDHEN, CDR2 SYDVKM. CDR3 sequence (DNA): TGTGCCAGCAGCTGGACAGGGGGCTGGAATTCACCCCTCCACTTT. As protein: CASSWTGGWNSPLHF.

V usage is TRBV2 and J usage is TRBJ2-6; 13 bases fit TRBD2. CDR3 length equals 14 residues. Looked up from germline, CDR1 is SNHLY and CDR2 is FYNNEI. Unmatched junction bases numbered 5, after V lost 8 bases and J lost 10 bases. DNA of the CDR3: TGTGCCAGCGGCAGACTAGCGGGAGGAAACGTCCTGACTTTC. It yields the protein CASGRLAGGNVLTF.

The V call is TRBV2, the J call TRBJ2-3; 7 positions agree with TRBD1. This CDR3 region has 15 residues. From germline, CDR1 is SNHLY and CDR2 FYNNEI. Trimming removed 6 bases from V and 1 base from J; junction bases left unmatched: 7. The CDR3 DNA sequence: TGTGCCAGCAGCCCGGACAGGTTGGGCACAGATACGCAGTATTTT. This translates into CASSPDRLGTDTQYF. The variable domain in full, with the rest retrieved from reference TRBV2 and TRBJ2-3, is EPEVTQTPSHQVTQMGQEVILRCVPISNHLYFYWYRQILGQKVEFLVSFYNNEISEKSEIFDDQFSVERPDGSNFTLKIRSTKLEDSAMYFCASSPDRLGTDTQYFGPGTRLTVL.

This rearrangement joins TRBV10-3 to TRBJ2-5, with 7 bases fitting TRBD2. J gave up 5 bases and V 8 bases, and 8 bases lay outside the gene matches. The CDR3 length is 13 residues. Germline values: CDR1 ENHRY, CDR2 SYGVKD. CDR3 sequence: CAIGRLAGETQYF. CDR3 DNA: TGTGCCATCGGGCGACTAGCCGGGGAGACCCAGTACTTC.

The gene calls are TRBV28 and TRBJ2-5, with a weak D call TRBD1 (6 bases). There are 16 residues in the CDR3. Trimming cost V 6 bases and J 0 bases, with 17 bases left between them. Per germline, CDR1 MDHEN and CDR2 SYDVKM. The CDR3 DNA follows: TGTGCCAGCAGCTCCCAGGGGTCGGCGTACCAAGAGACCCAGTACTTC. Translating it yields CASSSQGSAYQETQYF.

V usage is TRBV11-2 and J usage is TRBJ1-5; D might be TRBD1 (5 bases). Per the germline V gene, CDR1 is SGHAT and CDR2 is FQNNGV. CDR3 size: 13 residues. Trimming shortened V by 1 base and J by 7 bases, and 8 bases separated the two germline ends. Written as DNA, the CDR3 is TGTGCCAGCAGCTTAGCTGGGGCCCAGCCCCAGCATTTT. It codes for CASSLAGAQPQHF.

The rearrangement uses TRBV6-5 and TRBJ1-4, with D unresolved. Per the germline V gene, CDR1 is MNHEY and CDR2 is SVGAGI. The CDR3 consists of 12 residues. V lost 6 bases and J lost 4, with 6 bases in between. CDR3 coding DNA: TGTGCCAGCAGCCCAAATAATGAAAAACTGTTTTTT. It encodes CASSPNNEKLFF.

The chain joins TRBV12-5 to TRBJ2-1; 9 bases line up with TRBD2. The V gene's germline CDR1 is LGHNT and CDR2 FRNRAP. V lost 4 bases, J lost 8 bases, and 6 bases stayed unmatched. The CDR3 has 14 residues. The CDR3 loop reads CASGSGTSRHEQFF. CDR3 nucleotide sequence: TGTGCTAGTGGTTCCGGGACTAGCCGTCATGAGCAGTTCTTC.

The J gene is TRBJ2-1, the V gene TRBV5-4, with a weak D call TRBD2 (6 bases). CDR3 length: 17 residues. CDR1 SGHNT and CDR2 YYREEE come from the germline V gene (reference sequence). Trimming removed 4 bases at V and 0 bases at J, with 17 bases between. Written as DNA, the CDR3 is TGTGCCAGCAGCCCCCCTGGGGGGACCTACTCCTACAATGAGCAGTTCTTC. Amino acids: CASSPPGGTYSYNEQFF. Based on the CDR3 plus reference TRBV5-4 and TRBJ2-1, the full variable domain is ETGVTQSPTHLIKTRGQQVTLRCSSQSGHNTVSWYQQALGQGPQFIFQYYREEENGRGNFPPRFSGLQFPNYSSELNVNALELDDSALYLCASSPPGGTYSYNEQFFGPGTRLTVL.